The rows below give T cell receptor beta chains drawn from one sample of a study of T cell changes during pregnancy in multiple sclerosis. Method: immunoSEQ multiplex PCR; TCRdb's copy keeps in-frame clones and lacks some. Of about 73,000 clones in the sample, under 90% were seen once. The sample consisted of peripheral blood, taken after pregnancy. The receptors here all came from a female donor in good health, enrolled as a control in a pregnancy study. CDR3s leave out the opening cysteine and the closing phenylalanine or tryptophan. Clone size is shown for a subset of rows, as once, few, many or a class of expanded clone.

TRBJ2-3 | TRBV19 | . | ASSIEALNTDTQY
TRBJ1-1 | TRBV30 | . | AWDREVTEAF
TRBJ2-7 | TRBV18 | . | ASSPGSEQY
TRBJ2-1 | TRBV9 | . | ASSVVAGVTNEQF
TRBJ2-3 | TRBV7-9 | . | ASSLKGQGTDTQY
TRBJ2-7 | TRBV2 | . | ASSEIGELTEQY
TRBJ2-2 | TRBV7-2 | . | ASSLGGGARTGELF
TRBJ1-2 | TRBV30 | once | AWSVRQGAYGYT
TRBJ2-1 | TRBV6-4 | once | ASSEGLAGGGNEQF
TRBJ1-1 | TRBV5-6 | few | ASSRGQGVEAF
TRBJ2-2 | TRBV10-3 | . | ATRALNTGELF
TRBJ1-4 | TRBV7-2 | . | ASSLAWGGGEKLF
TRBJ1-2 | TRBV18 | . | ASSLQGANYGYT
TRBJ1-1 | TRBV30 | . | AWSVVGNTEAF
TRBJ1-2 | TRBV25-1 | . | ASTTGFDYGYT
TRBJ2-7 | TRBV12-5 | . | ASGLVLAGEGEQY
TRBJ1-5 | TRBV19 | . | ASSISRQGTDQPQH
TRBJ2-7 | TRBV9 | . | ASSELGLSEQY
TRBJ1-6 | TRBV7-9 | once | ASSTTGENSPLH
TRBJ1-1 | TRBV4-1 | . | ASSRNPGAGNPEAF
TRBJ2-7 | TRBV5-4 | . | ASSLEAGGSSGGQY
TRBJ2-7 | TRBV25-1 | once | ASGTASYEQY
TRBJ1-1 | TRBV28 | . | ASSFGTAIA
TRBJ2-1 | TRBV27 | . | ASSSLGIAGGTGDEQF
TRBJ1-5 | TRBV10-3 | . | AISVRRVGTGDPTPTNQPQH
TRBJ2-3 | TRBV7-9 | once | ASSLGQLETDTQY
TRBJ2-7 | TRBV7-2 | . | ASSLEGTSGSYEQY
TRBJ1-2 | TRBV9 | once | ASSPGGMVRVSGYT
TRBJ2-2 | TRBV27 | . | ASSLTPSGRARNTGELF
TRBJ2-7 | TRBV9 | . | ASSARADTYEQY
TRBJ2-1 | TRBV5-6 | . | ASSSGGSYNEQF
TRBJ2-3 | TRBV7-9 | . | ASSPPWRGADTQY
TRBJ1-2 | TRBV4-3 | . | ASSQLAGGGGYT
TRBJ2-7 | TRBV7-2 | . | ASSPDTIDYEQY
TRBJ1-2 | TRBV9 | . | ASSGQGSAYGYT
TRBJ1-2 | TRBV7-9 | . | ASSLAGTGGAYGYT
TRBJ1-1 | TRBV4-3 | . | ASRGLNTEAF
TRBJ1-4 | TRBV5-6 | . | ASSRRQSEKLF
TRBJ1-6 | TRBV21-1 | . | ASSKGLHARSPLH
TRBJ2-5 | TRBV7-7 | . | ASSLGGTGETQY
TRBJ2-1 | TRBV27 | . | ASTQTGVYNEQF
TRBJ2-1 | TRBV15 | once | ATSRWDINEQF